This record concerns one TCR beta chain sequence. Its antigen is unknown. No clone much larger than this one lies a single base away; base qualities are absent. These data come from a study of blood T cell repertoires in COVID-19 (dated by TCRdb to 2020 to 2021). Regarding the research as a whole: The collaborator samples originated in the United States, Italy and Spain and spanned the acute and convalescent phases of COVID-19. The prospective study material was composed of cDNA or gDNA derived from T cells, B-cell-depleted T cells, or PBMCs. The dataset comprised deeply sampled blood TCRbeta repertoires from subjects exposed to, actively infected with, or recovered from COVID-19. The repertoires were made available in a free public database intended to serve as a resource for research on the immune response to SARS-CoV-2. The samples were drawn from the first 160 participants of the ongoing ImmuneRACE study and from 950 to 1,500 subjects provided by 6 global collaborators. Nearly every sample came with metadata listing a de-identified subject ID, COVID-19 status, age in years and sex. Where available, HLA class I and class II types were obtained from metadata supplied by the sample provider rather than from assay-based typing. On the study overall, not on this receptor specifically: How much clinical and demographic metadata was included differed by source and by participant, and the metadata was provided uncurated.

In the prospective study, participants were roughly 18 to 100 years old, resided in approximately 22 geographic areas of the United States, and were enrolled through a virtual design. In the prospective study, cohorts were assigned on the basis of participant-reported clinical history obtained from a screening survey and a study questionnaire. Recovered participants in ImmuneRACE Cohort 3 were defined as having two consecutive negative NP/OP PCR tests, clearance from a healthcare professional, or resolution of symptoms. In the prospective study, mobile phlebotomists collected whole blood, serum and a nasopharyngeal or oropharyngeal swab from each participant. Additional blood draws and questionnaires over an approximately 2-month period could optionally be provided by prospective study participants. Before DNA extraction, prospective study blood samples were shipped either frozen or at room temperature.

TCRbeta CDR3 regions were amplified from genomic DNA using the immunoSEQ Assay, a bias-controlled multiplex PCR. In the paper's pipeline: Within the assay, amplification of reference gene primers was used to estimate how many nucleated cells each sample contained. Sequence reads were collapsed and filtered to measure the absolute abundance of every unique TCRbeta CDR3 rearrangement. For each sample, productive Simpson clonality was calculated as the square root of Simpson's diversity index across productive rearrangements. Not all clones reach the TCRdb copy of this immuneACCESS table, which keeps in-frame sequences only. Checked studies attribute under half of the gap to unresolved V genes and leave the rest unexplained. That table supplies the V and J calls and clone size; D and trimming were determined from the DNA. Within this sample are fewer than 500,000 clones, with roughly nine tenths of them counted one time only. The ten largest account for more than 0.95% of the sample.

Taken from cysteine to phenylalanine, the CDR3 has 15 residues. Only the CDR3 part of the read is kept: 45 bases, read in frame from the first base. For CDR1 and CDR2, the germline V gene lists MNHEY and SVGEGT. Cut back by 2 bases and 4 bases, the V and J ends lie 14 bases apart. The V and J segments used are TRBV6-2 or TRBV6-3 and TRBJ1-2; perhaps TRBD1 is the D gene, with 6 bases matching. This clonotype originated in a young man who had recovered from COVID-19. Sequenced material: PBMCs or T cells enriched from blood (not recorded which). The DNA reads TGTGCCAGCAGTTACACAGGGAGGGGGATCTATGGCTACACCTTC. Its coded protein is CASSYTGRGIYGYTF.